These 18 T cell receptor beta chains were sequenced from one sample in a study of shared clonotypes between healthy human individuals. Here immunoSEQ multiplex PCR was the method, and the copy in TCRdb shows in-frame clones only, minus some. The data contain about 2 million clones, about 95% of them singletons. CD8 cells regarded as naive lacked CD45RO, were positively chosen for CCR7, and omitted terminally differentiated effector memory CD45RA+ cells. The sample was naive CD8+ T cells sorted from blood. Every receptor here comes from a man aged 18 to 29 in good health.

Here the CDR3 DNA reads TGTGCCAGCAGCTTAGACCTCTACAAGATTAGAAGTGGCTACACCTTC. Residues: CASSLDLYKIRSGYTF. The gene calls are TRBV7-9 and TRBJ1-2; D gene uncertain. Germline assignment: CDR1 SEHNR and CDR2 FQNEAQ (reference sequence). The CDR3 totals 16 residues. V lost 1 base to trimming and J lost 7 bases, with 19 bases between them.

The chain links TRBV5-4 to TRBJ2-3, with D perhaps assigned TRBD1 or TRBD2 (5 bases each). Germline V gives CDR1 SGHNT, CDR2 YYREEE (reference sequence). The V end lost 0 bases, the J end lost 0 bases, and 11 bases lay between the germline ends. This CDR3 has 16 amino acids. Written as DNA, the CDR3 is TGTGCCAGCAGCTTGGCCGGGTGGGACAGCACAGATACGCAGTATTTT. Protein: CASSLAGWDSTDTQYF. Full variable domain (outside the CDR3, taken from reference TRBV5-4 and TRBJ2-3): ETGVTQSPTHLIKTRGQQVTLRCSSQSGHNTVSWYQQALGQGPQFIFQYYREEENGRGNFPPRFSGLQFPNYSSELNVNALELDDSALYLCASSLAGWDSTDTQYFGPGTRLTVL.

In its sample, this clone was seen once. The J gene is TRBJ2-1, the V gene TRBV13; 10 bases align to TRBD2. CDR3 size: 14 residues. The germline CDR1 and CDR2 sequences are PRHDT and FYEKMQ (reference sequence). Trimming took 4 bases from V and 10 from J; bases not matched to a gene: 7. Here the CDR3 DNA reads TGTGCCAGCAGCTCCGGGACTAGCGAAAGGGAGCAGTTCTTC. Its translation: CASSSGTSEREQFF.

The chain employs TRBV10-3 and TRBJ1-4, with D perhaps TRBD1 (5 bases). Trimming pared 7 bases from V and 0 bases from J, leaving 15 bases between. Germline values: CDR1 ENHRY, CDR2 SYGVKD. This CDR3 has 16 amino acids. The CDR3 sequence: CAITSSPGATNEKLFF. In nucleotides, the CDR3 is TGTGCCATCACCTCGAGCCCGGGGGCAACTAATGAAAAACTGTTTTTT.

V and J are TRBV7-3 and TRBJ2-3; 8 bases match TRBD2. CDR3 length: 16 amino acids. The germline gives CDR1 SGHTA, CDR2 FQGTGA. V lost 4 bases and J lost 7; bases outside the gene matches: 13. The CDR3 loop reads CASSSAGLGDENTQYF. CDR3 sequence (DNA): TGTGCCAGCAGCTCAGCGGGACTAGGAGACGAGAATACGCAGTATTTT.

This clone has more than one count but fewer than ten. The chain's CDR3 is CASRGAIEAFF. The DNA for the CDR3 is TGTGCCAGTAGAGGGGCCATTGAAGCTTTCTTT. This chain joins TRBV19 and TRBJ1-1; weak D call: TRBD1 (5 bases). The CDR3 is 11 amino acids. Germline CDR1 and CDR2: LNHDA and SQIVND (reference sequence). V was cut by 6 bases and J by 7 bases, with 9 bases left in between.

This chain uses TRBV9 with TRBJ2-5, with D possibly called TRBD1 or TRBD2 (6 bases each). V was trimmed by 0 bases and J by 2 bases, leaving 11 bases between them. The CDR3 runs to 15 residues. Looked up from germline, CDR1 is SGDLS and CDR2 is YYNGEE. CDR3 protein: CASSVEGGLQETQYF. The CDR3 region has the DNA TGTGCCAGCAGCGTAGAGGGGGGCTTACAAGAGACCCAGTACTTC.

This chain uses TRBV27 with TRBJ1-2; a weak D match, TRBD1 (6 bases). This CDR3 spans 15 amino acids. Trimming left V 2 bases short and J 4 bases short, with 14 bases between. Germline-derived CDR1 and CDR2 are MNHEY and SMNVEV (reference sequence). This chain's CDR3 is CASSLSLRDIYGYTF. The DNA for the CDR3 is TGTGCCAGCAGTTTAAGTCTCCGGGACATCTATGGCTACACCTTC.

Regarding this clone: Other DNA sequences in the sample encode the same CDR3. V and J are TRBV6-5 and TRBJ1-5, with no clear D. V was clipped by 2 bases and J by 5 bases, with 7 bases between them. This CDR3 contains 13 residues. Germline values: CDR1 MNHEY, CDR2 SVGAGI. CDR3 protein: CASSYGSDQPQHF. In DNA, the CDR3 is TGTGCCAGCAGTTACGGCAGCGATCAGCCCCAGCATTTT.

This clone has just a few counts. The genes are TRBV14 and TRBJ1-5, with D possibly being TRBD1 (5 bases). Germline V gene data show CDR1 as SGHDN and CDR2 as FVKESK. Trimming removed 3 bases from V and 7 bases from J, with 10 bases in between. The CDR3 has 13 residues. CDR3 in DNA: TGTGCCAGCAGCCAGAATCAGGGCCAGCCCCAGCATTTT. Translating gives CASSQNQGQPQHF.

In nucleotides, the CDR3 is TGTGCCAGCAGCCTACTCCCGGACGGGCCCGAACCCCAGCATTTT. Protein sequence: CASSLLPDGPEPQHF. J is TRBJ1-5 and V is TRBV28; D is undetermined. The germline V gene encodes CDR1 MDHEN and CDR2 SYDVKM. This CDR3 is built from 15 residues. Trimming shortened V by 6 bases and J by 10 bases, and 22 bases separated the two germline ends.

The chain employs TRBV7-6 and TRBJ2-1, with TRBD2 identical over 9 bases. The CDR3 loop spans 15 amino acids. J lost 5 bases, V lost 3 bases, and 5 bases had no gene match. Germline CDR1 SGHVS, CDR2 FNYEAQ. The CDR3 region is CASSFSLAGNNEQFF. In DNA, the CDR3 is TGTGCCAGCAGCTTCTCTCTAGCGGGGAACAATGAGCAGTTCTTC. Based on the CDR3 plus reference TRBV7-6 and TRBJ2-1, the full variable domain is GAGVSQSPRYKVTKRGQDVALRCDPISGHVSLYWYRQALGQGPEFLTYFNYEAQQDKSGLPNDRFSAERPEGSISTLTIQRTEQRDSAMYRCASSFSLAGNNEQFFGPGTRLTVL.

The chain couples TRBV4-1 to TRBJ2-1; D call uncertain. Trimming cost V 5 bases and J 3 bases, with 11 bases left between them. There are 14 residues in the CDR3. Germline lookup yields CDR1 MGHRA and CDR2 YSYEKL. The CDR3 sequence is CASSVVGVYNEQFF. The CDR3 DNA is TGCGCCAGCAGCGTAGTAGGAGTCTACAATGAGCAGTTCTTC.

The V and J genes are TRBV6-1 and TRBJ1-2; D is ambiguous. Germline V CDR1 and CDR2: MNHNS, SASEGT. This CDR3 region has 13 residues. Trimming removed 6 bases at V and 7 bases at J, with 15 bases between. This CDR3 is CASRVKEGGGYTF. CDR3 in DNA: TGTGCCAGCAGAGTTAAGGAGGGAGGTGGCTACACCTTC.

The chain joins TRBV5-6 to TRBJ2-5; no firm D call. Germline loops: CDR1 SGHDT, CDR2 YYEEEE. The V end lost 4 bases, the J end lost 1 base, and 14 bases lay between the germline ends. This CDR3 has 15 amino acids. CDR3 region: CASSALAVSQETQYF. CDR3 nucleotide sequence: TGTGCCAGCAGCGCGCTGGCGGTCAGCCAAGAGACCCAGTACTTC.

This chain links TRBV6-6 with TRBJ2-5; D possibly corresponds to TRBD1 (5 bases). V lost 4 bases and J lost 5, with 11 bases in between. The germline V gene has CDR1 MNHNY and CDR2 SVGAGI (reference sequence). CDR3 size: 13 residues. CDR3 bases: TGTGCCAGCAGTTCGGACATCCCGGAGACCCAGTACTTC. Protein product: CASSSDIPETQYF.

The chain employs TRBV13 and TRBJ2-1; no clear D. The V end was cut by 4 bases, the J end by 8 bases, with 15 bases between. Per germline, CDR1 PRHDT and CDR2 FYEKMQ (reference sequence). The CDR3 length is 14 residues. The CDR3 coding sequence is TGTGCCAGCAGCTCAAGTCCCCCGGGCGATGAGCAGTTCTTC. Protein sequence: CASSSSPPGDEQFF.

V gene TRBV7-2 combines with J gene TRBJ1-6; the D is unclear. Germline loops: CDR1 SGHTA, CDR2 FQGNSA. CDR3 length: 16 amino acids. Trimming took off 3 bases at V and 0 bases at J, with 9 bases between the two ends. The CDR3 loop reads CASSLGSPSYNSPLHF. As DNA, the CDR3 is TGTGCCAGCAGCTTGGGGAGCCCCTCCTATAATTCACCCCTCCACTTT.